The present T cell receptor beta chain was sequenced within a study of T cell repertoires in cytomegalovirus infection. Unmatched junction bases numbered 15, after V lost 3 bases and J lost 8 bases. Germline CDR1 reads MGHRA; CDR2 reads YSYEKL. There are 17 residues in the CDR3. Each CDR3 protein is one row after TCRdb ran MiXCR on the reads. The table has about a million distinct CDR3 sequences, approximately 31% seen once. This clonotype was observed a few times. Its antigen remains unknown. The chain combines TRBV4-1 with TRBJ1-4, with 7 nucleotides matching TRBD1. The input for sequencing was cultured CD8+ T cells from PBMCs, taken from culture after CMV antigen stimulation. This TCR was recovered from a human donor in good health (CMV status not recorded). Some clones in this sample may be carry-over from other donors' samples. CDR3 in amino acids: CASSHPTQGVWDEKLFF. CDR3 DNA: TGCGCCAGCAGCCACCCCACGCAGGGGGTATGGGACGAAAAACTGTTTTTT.